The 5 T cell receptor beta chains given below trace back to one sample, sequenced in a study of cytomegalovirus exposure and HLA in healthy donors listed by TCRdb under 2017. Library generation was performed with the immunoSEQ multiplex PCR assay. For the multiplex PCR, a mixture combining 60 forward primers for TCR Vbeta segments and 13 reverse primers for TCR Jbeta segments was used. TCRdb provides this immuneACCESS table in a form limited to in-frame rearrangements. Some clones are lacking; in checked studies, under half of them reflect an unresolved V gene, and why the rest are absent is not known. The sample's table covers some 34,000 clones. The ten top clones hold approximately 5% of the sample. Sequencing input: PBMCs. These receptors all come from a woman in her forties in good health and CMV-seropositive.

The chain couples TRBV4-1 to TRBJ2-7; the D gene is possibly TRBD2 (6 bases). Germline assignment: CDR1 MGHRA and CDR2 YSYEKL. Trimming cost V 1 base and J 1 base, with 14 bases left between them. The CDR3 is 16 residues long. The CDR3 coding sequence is TGCGCCAGCAGCCAAGTCCCGGGACTGGTATCCTACGAGCAGTACTTC. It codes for CASSQVPGLVSYEQYF.

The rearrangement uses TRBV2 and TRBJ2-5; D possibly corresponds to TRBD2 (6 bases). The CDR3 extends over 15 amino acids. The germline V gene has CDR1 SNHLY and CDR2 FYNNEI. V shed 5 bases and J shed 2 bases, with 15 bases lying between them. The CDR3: CASSSWTGLQETQYF. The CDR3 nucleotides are TGTGCCAGCAGTTCTTGGACGGGACTTCAAGAGACCCAGTACTTC.

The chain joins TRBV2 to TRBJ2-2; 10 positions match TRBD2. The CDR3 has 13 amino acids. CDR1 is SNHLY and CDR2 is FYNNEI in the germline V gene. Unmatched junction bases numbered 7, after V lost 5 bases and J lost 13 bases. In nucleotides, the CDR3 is TGTGCCAGCAGTCAACTGATAGCGGGAGGGCTGTTTTTT. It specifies CASSQLIAGGLFF. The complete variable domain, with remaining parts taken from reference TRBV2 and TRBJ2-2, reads EPEVTQTPSHQVTQMGQEVILRCVPISNHLYFYWYRQILGQKVEFLVSFYNNEISEKSEIFDDQFSVERPDGSNFTLKIRSTKLEDSAMYFCASSQLIAGGLFFGEGSRLTVL.

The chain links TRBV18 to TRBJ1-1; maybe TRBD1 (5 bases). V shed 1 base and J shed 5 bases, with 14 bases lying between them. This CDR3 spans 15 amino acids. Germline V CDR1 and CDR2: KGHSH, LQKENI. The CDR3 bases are TGTGCCAGCTCACCACGGACAACCCTGGGTACTGAAGCTTTCTTT. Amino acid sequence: CASSPRTTLGTEAFF.

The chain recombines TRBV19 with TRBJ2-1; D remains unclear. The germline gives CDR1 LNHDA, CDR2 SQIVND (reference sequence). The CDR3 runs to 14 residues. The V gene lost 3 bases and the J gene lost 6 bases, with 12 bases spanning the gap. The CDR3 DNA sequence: TGTGCCAGTAGTATGTCTCCGCAGCGCAATGAGCAGTTCTTC. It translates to CASSMSPQRNEQFF.